This T cell receptor (beta chain) is from a study of T-cell reconstitution after alpha-beta-depleted transplantation in children. Library preparation (for TCRbeta) was performed with unique molecular identifiers. TCRdb re-called the PCR reads through MiXCR, storing one row per CDR3 protein. Here the sample spans more than 200,000 distinct CDR3 sequences, roughly 25% being singletons. V lost 0 bases to trimming and J lost 10 bases, with 16 bases between them. The CDR3 consists of 14 residues. Germline V lookup: CDR1 SGHRS, CDR2 YFSETQ. The J gene is TRBJ1-2, the V gene TRBV5-1; D possibly corresponds to TRBD1 (5 bases). This material consisted of PBMCs, mostly from graft donor cells, taken 360 days after TCRalphabeta/CD19-depleted stem cell transplant. This clonotype originated in a female patient aged 2 to 10 who had a stem cell transplant for congenital amegakaryocytic thrombocytopenia, so the T cells may come from the graft donor. CDR3 loop: CASSLDTGSPVYTF. CDR3 DNA: TGCGCCAGCAGCTTGGATACAGGATCCCCGGTCTACACCTTC.